The present entry profiles one T cell receptor (beta chain) with its context. Its antigen is undetermined. The study reverse transcribed the entire isolated RNA, so it sequenced expressed TCRB transcripts. Some 3.6 million reads on average were seen across naive, central memory and regulatory T cell samples. The repertoire was sequenced with immunoSEQ multiplex PCR; TCRdb's copy has only in-frame clones and lacks some. The sample has roughly 220,000 clones, 16% seen once. This sample is drawn from a study of beta chain features in type 1 diabetes. Findings and caveats of the study: For Type 1 diabetes patients, all four CD4+ subsets carried TCRB CDR3s that were moderately but significantly shorter.

CDR3 length: 13 residues. Germline V gene lookup returns CDR1 MNHNS and CDR2 SASEGT. V was clipped by 8 bases and J by 0 bases, with 8 bases between them. Per donor, one heparinised blood draw averaged around 0.12 L. Sequencing was performed on naive CD4+ T cells from blood. The sequence derives from a young man with type 1 diabetes. The chain combines TRBV6-1 with TRBJ2-4, with D perhaps given as TRBD1 or TRBD2 (5 bases each). The CDR3 DNA is TGTGCCAGCCGGGGCCTAGCCAAAAACATTCAGTACTTC. It translates to CASRGLAKNIQYF.